Following are 29 T cell receptor beta chains from one sample sequenced in a study of cytomegalovirus exposure and HLA in healthy donors (dated by TCRdb to about 2017). The protocol used for the library was the immunoSEQ multiplex PCR assay. A mixture of 60 forward primers for TCR Vbeta segments and 13 reverse primers for TCR Jbeta segments was used in the multiplex PCR. As stored in TCRdb, this immuneACCESS dataset retains in-frame rearrangements with V and J assigned. A fraction of the clones does not appear; measured against another copy, unresolved V genes explain less than half of the discrepancy, and the remainder lacks a known reason. The sample profile shows about 210,000 clones; around four fifths of them were found once. The ten largest clones represent roughly 10% of the sample. Sequenced material: PBMCs. Receptor source: a woman aged 50 to 60 in good health and CMV-seropositive.

This chain links TRBV5-6 with TRBJ2-4; 8 positions match TRBD1. The germline V gene has CDR1 SGHDT and CDR2 YYEEEE. V dropped 4 bases and J dropped 5; count of bases not matched to a gene: 8. The CDR3 spans 15 residues. This CDR3 reads CASSQLGQEENIQYF. DNA for the CDR3: TGTGCCAGCAGCCAATTGGGACAGGAGGAAAACATTCAGTACTTC.

The CDR3 spells CASSSLPGQGSYEQYF. As DNA, the CDR3 is TGTGCCAGCAGCTCCTTGCCGGGACAGGGAAGCTACGAGCAGTACTTC. V usage is TRBV7-6 and J usage is TRBJ2-7; 9 bases agree with TRBD1. The CDR3 is 16 residues long. In germline, CDR1 is SGHVS, CDR2 FNYEAQ. Trimming at V came to 4 bases and at J to 3 bases, leaving 10 bases not matched to a gene.

This clone was observed a handful of times. This rearrangement joins TRBV7-2 to TRBJ1-1; 8 bases agree with TRBD1. The J segment lost 6 bases and the V segment lost 5 bases, leaving 8 bases of the junction unmatched. This CDR3 is 14 amino acids long. CDR1 SGHTA and CDR2 FQGNSA come from the germline V gene. The chain's CDR3 is CASSHTTGGPEAFF. The CDR3 DNA follows: TGTGCCAGCAGCCATACAACAGGGGGACCTGAAGCTTTCTTT.

This clone was counted a single time. The chain links TRBV7-2 to TRBJ2-3; 10 nucleotides match TRBD2. The CDR3 totals 18 residues. J was trimmed by 1 base and V by 1 base; bases with no gene match: 8. From germline, CDR1 is SGHTA and CDR2 FQGNSA. The CDR3 reads CASSLESSLAGGTDTQYF. Written as DNA, the CDR3 is TGTGCCAGCAGCTTAGAATCGAGTCTAGCGGGAGGCACAGATACGCAGTATTTT.

The rearrangement joins TRBV18 to TRBJ2-1; tentatively, D is TRBD1 (6 bases). The V gene's germline CDR1 is KGHSH and CDR2 LQKENI. The CDR3 runs to 13 residues. Trimming took off 2 bases at V and 9 bases at J, with 11 bases between the two ends. The CDR3 here is CASSPNRDPEQFF. As DNA, the CDR3 is TGTGCCAGCTCACCAAACAGGGACCCTGAGCAGTTCTTC.

This chain joins TRBV11-2 and TRBJ2-1; D is unresolved. This CDR3 contains 12 residues. CDR1 and CDR2 from the germline V gene are SGHAT and FQNNGV. V was pared by 7 bases and J by 5 bases, with 9 bases between. For the CDR3, the DNA is TGTGCCAGCACCACAGAAGACAATGAGCAGTTCTTC. Translating gives CASTTEDNEQFF.

This chain connects TRBV7-9 to TRBJ1-2, with D uncertain. From germline, CDR1 is SEHNR and CDR2 FQNEAQ (reference sequence). V was trimmed by 5 bases and J by 4 bases, leaving 17 bases between them. There are 15 residues in the CDR3. CDR3: CASSPTEGGGYGYTF. In DNA form, the CDR3 reads TGTGCCAGCAGCCCAACGGAGGGCGGAGGCTATGGCTACACCTTC.

This clone was detected once. CDR3 coding DNA: TGTGCCAGCAGTCAGGGGAACAGGGTGCGGAACGAGCAGTACTTC. This sequence encodes CASSQGNRVRNEQYF. This rearrangement joins TRBV27 to TRBJ2-7; possibly TRBD1 for D (6 bases). Per the germline V gene, CDR1 is MNHEY and CDR2 is SMNVEV (reference sequence). This CDR3 region has 15 residues. V lost 5 bases and J lost 5, with 19 bases in between.

The rearrangement links TRBV11-2 to TRBJ2-3; 8 positions agree with TRBD1. This CDR3 contains 15 residues. V dropped 5 bases and J dropped 2; count of bases not matched to a gene: 6. Germline CDR1 and CDR2: SGHAT and FQNNGV. Here the CDR3 DNA reads TGTGCCAGCAGCCCCACGGGACAGGTCACAGATACGCAGTATTTT. This sequence encodes CASSPTGQVTDTQYF.

About this clone itself: Sequence at one end of the junction differs from germline and may be a read error. CDR3: CASSEGLGEVGPDTQYF. CDR3 in DNA: TGTGCCAGCAGCGAAGGCCTAGGGGAGGTTGGCCCAGATACGCAGTATTTT. This chain uses TRBV2 with TRBJ2-3; D is perhaps TRBD2 (6 bases). CDR3 length equals 17 residues. Per the germline V gene, CDR1 is SNHLY and CDR2 is FYNNEI.

J is TRBJ1-6 and V is TRBV28; 10 bases match TRBD1. The CDR3 has 16 amino acids. V lost 3 bases, J lost 9 bases, and 8 bases stayed unmatched. Germline CDR1 MDHEN, CDR2 SYDVKM. CDR3 loop: CASSFQLGQGLSPLHF. In DNA, the CDR3 is TGTGCCAGCAGTTTCCAACTGGGACAGGGGCTTTCACCCCTCCACTTT.

This chain joins TRBV30 and TRBJ1-4, with D unresolved. Trimming removed 8 bases from V and 4 bases from J, with 14 bases in between. The CDR3 totals 13 residues. Germline-derived CDR1 and CDR2 are GTSNPN and SVGIG (reference sequence). The CDR3 spells CAGKPLINEKLFF. The DNA for the CDR3 is TGTGCCGGCAAACCCCTCATTAATGAAAAACTGTTTTTT.

This sequence joins TRBV10-3 and TRBJ2-7; 11 nucleotides agree with TRBD2. Germline V CDR1 and CDR2: ENHRY, SYGVKD. V lost 2 bases and J lost 1; bases outside the gene matches: 4. The CDR3 extends over 16 amino acids. CDR3 nucleotides: TGTGCCATCAGTGAGCCATGGACTAGCGGGTCCTACGAGCAGTACTTC. It translates to CAISEPWTSGSYEQYF.

The chain is built from TRBV27 and TRBJ1-5, with D perhaps matching TRBD1 (6 bases). This CDR3 comprises 15 residues. V lost 1 base to trimming and J lost 6 bases, with 13 bases between them. Germline loops: CDR1 MNHEY, CDR2 SMNVEV (reference sequence). The CDR3 reads CASSLLGAGAQPQHF. The CDR3 DNA follows: TGTGCCAGCAGTTTATTGGGGGCTGGAGCTCAGCCCCAGCATTTT.

CDR3 region: CASSEEATGELFF. The CDR3 DNA reads TGTGCCAGCAGTGAAGAGGCCACCGGGGAGCTGTTTTTT. The chain employs TRBV6-4 and TRBJ2-2; D is unresolved. V was trimmed by 3 bases and J by 4 bases, leaving 6 bases between them. Germline V CDR1 and CDR2: MRHNA, SNTAGT. This CDR3 region has 13 residues.

This chain connects TRBV7-9 to TRBJ2-3, with 8 nucleotides matching TRBD1. V lost 5 bases to trimming and J lost 3 bases; unmatched junction nucleotides: 4. Germline CDR1 SEHNR, CDR2 FQNEAQ (reference sequence). This CDR3 contains 14 residues. The DNA of the CDR3 is TGTGCCAGCAGCACTCACAGGGGGACAGATACGCAGTATTTT. It codes for CASSTHRGTDTQYF.

V usage is TRBV28 and J usage is TRBJ2-3; TRBD1 matches 9 bases. Per the germline V gene, CDR1 is MDHEN and CDR2 is SYDVKM. The CDR3 sequence is 17 residues long. With V trimmed by 5 bases and J by 2 bases, 11 bases remained unmatched. The CDR3 nucleotides read TGTGCCAGCAGTCCATCTCTCGGGACAGGGTCCACAGATACGCAGTATTTT. Translating it yields CASSPSLGTGSTDTQYF. The entire variable domain, with the rest obtained from reference TRBV28 and TRBJ2-3, is as follows: DVKVTQSSRYLVKRTGEKVFLECVQDMDHENMFWYRQDPGLGLRLIYFSYDVKMKEKGDIPEGYSVSREKKERFSLILESASTNQTSMYLCASSPSLGTGSTDTQYFGPGTRLTVL.

The rearrangement uses TRBV5-1 and TRBJ1-6; 7 positions match TRBD1. Germline CDR1 SGHRS, CDR2 YFSETQ. V shed 4 bases and J 10 bases; nucleotides not matched to a gene: 8. CDR3 length: 14 residues. CDR3 loop: CASSTTGAKSPLHF. The CDR3 DNA reads TGCGCCAGCAGCACAACAGGGGCAAAATCACCCCTCCACTTT.

The chain is built from TRBV7-2 and TRBJ1-2, with a tentative D call TRBD1 (6 bases). Per the germline V gene, CDR1 is SGHTA and CDR2 is FQGNSA. This CDR3 comprises 13 residues. V gave up 4 bases and J gave up 8 bases, with 14 bases separating them. For the CDR3, the DNA is TGTGCCAGCAGCTGGTCAGGGGATATGGGCTACACCTTC. Residues: CASSWSGDMGYTF.

This clone was observed once. The DNA of the CDR3 is TGCGCCAGCAGCCAAGGAAGGCAGGGGGCATCCGGGGAGCTGTTTTTT. Encoded protein: CASSQGRQGASGELFF. The V and J genes are TRBV4-1 and TRBJ2-2; 8 bases agree with TRBD1. Trimming took 1 base from V and 6 from J; bases not matched to a gene: 7. Germline V lookup: CDR1 MGHRA, CDR2 YSYEKL. The CDR3 spans 16 residues.

This clone appeared a few times. It is likely a read error: a sequence one base away is far more abundant. The same CDR3 can be traced to other DNA sequences in this sample. This sequence joins TRBV11-2 and TRBJ2-5; a possible D gene is TRBD2 (7 bases). V was cut by 5 bases and J by 4 bases, with 26 bases left in between. The CDR3 is 18 residues long. Germline CDR1 reads SGHAT; CDR2 reads FQNNGV. CDR3 DNA sequence: TGTGCCAGCAGCCAAGCCTTATCGGGGGGCGGCAGGGGAGAGACCCAGTACTTC. Translated, it gives CASSQALSGGGRGETQYF.

The V gene is TRBV2, the J gene TRBJ2-2, with D possibly TRBD2 on 7 matching bases. Trimming cost V 4 bases and J 7 bases, with 16 bases left between them. The CDR3 runs to 15 residues. Germline values: CDR1 SNHLY, CDR2 FYNNEI. The CDR3, as DNA: TGTGCCAGCAGTGTCATGGGGGGGGGCATCGGGGAGCTGTTTTTT. Encoded protein: CASSVMGGGIGELFF.

The chain is built from TRBV9 and TRBJ2-1; TRBD1 matches 7 bases. Per germline, CDR1 SGDLS and CDR2 YYNGEE. Unmatched junction bases numbered 8, after V lost 4 bases and J lost 7 bases. The CDR3 consists of 14 residues. The CDR3 bases are TGTGCCAGCAGCCCAAAAACCAGGGGGAATGAGCAGTTCTTC. Residues: CASSPKTRGNEQFF.

The J gene is TRBJ2-7, the V gene TRBV29-1, with D perhaps matching TRBD2 (5 bases). The CDR3 runs to 12 residues. Between the trimmed V and J ends, which lost 6 bases and 2 bases, there was a span of 11 bases. Per the germline V gene, CDR1 is SQVTM and CDR2 is ANQGSEA. CDR3 loop: CSVAHGAYEQYF. CDR3 sequence (DNA): TGCAGCGTAGCTCACGGGGCCTACGAGCAGTACTTC.

The rearrangement links TRBV6-1 to TRBJ1-2; D is ambiguous. Trimming took 0 bases from V and 7 from J, leaving 12 bases between them. CDR1 is MNHNS and CDR2 is SASEGT in the germline V gene. The CDR3 spans 14 residues. The CDR3 protein is CASSEARTRGGYTF. For the CDR3, the DNA is TGTGCCAGCAGTGAAGCAAGGACTCGGGGTGGCTACACCTTC.

The genes are TRBV11-2 and TRBJ1-3; D is unresolved. Trimming stripped 1 base from V and 0 bases from J, with 10 bases between. The CDR3 loop spans 16 amino acids. From germline, CDR1 is SGHAT and CDR2 FQNNGV. The CDR3 DNA reads TGTGCCAGCAGCTTAGGCGTGTTAAACTCTGGAAACACCATATATTTT. The encoded protein is CASSLGVLNSGNTIYF.

In this sample, this clone turned up a few times. At one boundary the junction diverges from the germline segment, which might be a read error. The chain is built from TRBV4-3 and TRBJ1-1; D gene unclear. The CDR3 extends over 13 amino acids. CDR1 is LGHNA, CDR2 YSLEER, per germline. The CDR3 DNA reads TGCGCCAGCAGCCAAGACAGAAACAGTGAAGCTTTCTTT. Translated, it gives CASSQDRNSEAFF.

V is TRBV2 and J is TRBJ1-5, with D tentatively TRBD1 (5 bases). Germline CDR1 is SNHLY and CDR2 is FYNNEI. V was pared by 5 bases and J by 10 bases, with 15 bases between. This CDR3 comprises 13 residues. This CDR3 is CASSSWTISPQHF. The CDR3 DNA reads as TGTGCCAGCAGTAGTTGGACAATCAGCCCCCAGCATTTT.

The chain has TRBV28 and TRBJ2-7; 9 bases fit TRBD1. V was pared by 5 bases and J by 3 bases, with 14 bases of the junction left unmatched. The CDR3 length is 17 residues. The germline V gene has CDR1 MDHEN and CDR2 SYDVKM. CDR3 amino acids: CASSPRFTGGASYEQYF. The CDR3 bases are TGTGCCAGCAGTCCCCGGTTCACAGGGGGCGCAAGCTACGAGCAGTACTTC.